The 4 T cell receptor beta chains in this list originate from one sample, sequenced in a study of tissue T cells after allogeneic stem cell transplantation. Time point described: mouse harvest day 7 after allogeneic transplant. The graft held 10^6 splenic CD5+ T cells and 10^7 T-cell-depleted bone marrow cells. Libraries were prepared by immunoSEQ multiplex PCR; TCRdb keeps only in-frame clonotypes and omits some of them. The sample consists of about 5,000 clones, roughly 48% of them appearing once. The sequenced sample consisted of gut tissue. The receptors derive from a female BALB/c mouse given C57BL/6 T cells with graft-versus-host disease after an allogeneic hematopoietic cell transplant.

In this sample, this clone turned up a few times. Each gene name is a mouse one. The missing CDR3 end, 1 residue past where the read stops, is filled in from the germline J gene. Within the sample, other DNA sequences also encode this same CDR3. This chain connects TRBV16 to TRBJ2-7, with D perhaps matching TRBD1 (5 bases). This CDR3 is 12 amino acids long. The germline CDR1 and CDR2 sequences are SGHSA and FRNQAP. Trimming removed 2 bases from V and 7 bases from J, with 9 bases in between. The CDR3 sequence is CASSLQGGEQYF. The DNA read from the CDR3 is TGTGCAAGCAGCTTACAGGGAGGGGAACAGTAC.

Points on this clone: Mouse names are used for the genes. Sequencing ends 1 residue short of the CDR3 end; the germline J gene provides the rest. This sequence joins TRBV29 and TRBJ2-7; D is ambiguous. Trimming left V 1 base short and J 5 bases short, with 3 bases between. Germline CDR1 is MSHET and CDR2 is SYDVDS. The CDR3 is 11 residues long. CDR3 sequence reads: CASSLWDEQYF. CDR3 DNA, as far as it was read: TGTGCTAGCAGTTTATGGGATGAACAGTAC.

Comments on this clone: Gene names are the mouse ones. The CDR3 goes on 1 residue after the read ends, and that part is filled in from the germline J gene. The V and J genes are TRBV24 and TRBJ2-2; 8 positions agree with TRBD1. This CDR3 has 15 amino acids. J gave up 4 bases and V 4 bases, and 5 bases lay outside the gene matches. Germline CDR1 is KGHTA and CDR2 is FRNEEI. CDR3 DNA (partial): TGTGCCAGCAGTCCTCGACAGGGGAGCACCGGGCAGCTCTAC. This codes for CASSPRQGSTGQLY. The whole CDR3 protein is CASSPRQGSTGQLYF.

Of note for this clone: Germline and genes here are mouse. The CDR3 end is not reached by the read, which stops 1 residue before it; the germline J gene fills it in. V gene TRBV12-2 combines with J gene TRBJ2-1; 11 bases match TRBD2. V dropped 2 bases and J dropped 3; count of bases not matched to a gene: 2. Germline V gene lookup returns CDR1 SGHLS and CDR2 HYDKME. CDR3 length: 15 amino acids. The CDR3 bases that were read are TGTGCCAGCTCTCCTGGACTGGGGGGCTATGCTGAGCAGTTC. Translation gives CASSPGLGGYAEQF. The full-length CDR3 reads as CASSPGLGGYAEQFF.